This entry describes one T cell receptor beta chain. The record originates from a study of blood T cell repertoires in COVID-19. On the study more broadly: Italy, Spain and the United States were the sources of the convalescent and acute COVID-19 samples. Sources were T cells, B-cell-depleted T cells, or PBMCs; the material itself was cDNA or gDNA.

Germline loops: CDR1 MGHRA, CDR2 YSYEKL. The CDR3 extends over 16 amino acids. The ends lost 0 bases at V and 4 bases at J; junction bases unmatched: 3. Original processing methods: Cell counts per sample came from amplifying reference gene primers. Sequencing was performed with immunoSEQ multiplex PCR; in TCRdb, only in-frame clones are kept and a portion is missing. The V and J calls and clone size are taken from that table; D and trimming were inferred from the DNA. Here the sample spans hundreds of thousands of clones, approximately 90% being singletons. This chain connects TRBV4-1 to TRBJ1-4; TRBD1 aligns across 9 bases. The sample taken for sequencing was peripheral blood. This TCR was sampled from a man in his fifties or sixties with acute or convalescent COVID-19. The CDR3 DNA follows: TGCGCCAGCAGCCAAGATACGACAGGGGGTAATGAAAAACTGTTTTTT. It specifies CASSQDTTGGNEKLFF.